These T cell receptor beta chains were read from a single sample in a study of T cell responses to AZD1222 COVID-19 vaccine. The protocol was immunoSEQ multiplex PCR, while the TCRdb copy is restricted to in-frame clones and leaves out a portion. This sample has 70,000 to 95,000 clones, with roughly 90% found just once. The sequenced sample was peripheral blood, obtained on day 0 of MenACWY control vaccination. All receptors derive from an adult in good health. The CDR3 runs from the conserved cysteine through the conserved F or W. D genes are given only for firm matches. A clone size is listed for some rows: how often the clone was seen (once, few, many), or a class if it is expanded.

clone size: -
V gene: TRBV3-1/TRBV3-2
J gene: TRBJ1-5
CDR3 length: 15
D gene: -
CDR3 DNA: TGTGCCAGCAGCCAAGATCCGGGGAGCAATCAGCCCCAGCATTTT
CDR3 protein: CASSQDPGSNQPQHF

clone size: -
V gene: TRBV18
J gene: TRBJ2-7
CDR3 length: 15
D gene: -
CDR3 DNA: TGTGCCAGCTCACCACCGACAGTACCCTCCTACGAGCAGTACTTC
CDR3 protein: CASSPPTVPSYEQYF

clone size: -
V gene: TRBV5-6
J gene: TRBJ2-5
CDR3 length: 17
D gene: TRBD2
CDR3 DNA: TGTGCCAGCAGCTTGAGAGTACTGGGACTAGCGGACGAGACCCAGTACTTC
CDR3 protein: CASSLRVLGLADETQYF

clone size: -
V gene: TRBV7-9
J gene: TRBJ1-1
CDR3 length: 10
D gene: -
CDR3 DNA: TGTGCCAGCGTGAACACTGAAGCTTTCTTT
CDR3 protein: CASVNTEAFF

clone size: -
V gene: TRBV3-1/TRBV3-2
J gene: TRBJ1-2
CDR3 length: 13
D gene: -
CDR3 DNA: TGTGCCAGCAGCCAAGATTGGGGTCCTGGCTACACCTTC
CDR3 protein: CASSQDWGPGYTF

clone size: -
V gene: TRBV9
J gene: TRBJ2-7
CDR3 length: 12
D gene: -
CDR3 DNA: TGTGCCACCGCCAGGCCTGCCTACGAGCAGTACTTC
CDR3 protein: CATARPAYEQYF

clone size: -
V gene: TRBV20-1
J gene: TRBJ1-1
CDR3 length: 15
D gene: TRBD1
CDR3 DNA: TGCAGTGCTAGTACAGGGGGCTTTTTGAACACTGAAGCTTTCTTT
CDR3 protein: CSASTGGFLNTEAFF

clone size: -
V gene: TRBV27
J gene: TRBJ2-7
CDR3 length: 15
D gene: -
CDR3 DNA: TGTGCCAGCAGTCGTGACGGGACCGGGTTCTACGAGCAGTACTTC
CDR3 protein: CASSRDGTGFYEQYF

clone size: -
V gene: TRBV7-8
J gene: TRBJ1-2
CDR3 length: 13
D gene: TRBD1
CDR3 DNA: TGTGCCAGCAGCCCAGGACAGGAATATGGCTACACCTTC
CDR3 protein: CASSPGQEYGYTF

clone size: once
V gene: TRBV11-2
J gene: TRBJ2-6
CDR3 length: 12
D gene: -
CDR3 DNA: TGTGCCAGCGTCTCTGGGGCCAACGTCCTGACTTTC
CDR3 protein: CASVSGANVLTF

clone size: -
V gene: TRBV4-3
J gene: TRBJ1-5
CDR3 length: 13
D gene: -
CDR3 DNA: TGCGCCAGCAGCCAAAACAGGGAGCAGCCCCAGCATTTT
CDR3 protein: CASSQNREQPQHF

clone size: once
V gene: TRBV28
J gene: TRBJ2-2
CDR3 length: 15
D gene: -
CDR3 DNA: TGTGCCAGCAAGACCCCGGACGGGAACACCGGGGAGCTGTTTTTT
CDR3 protein: CASKTPDGNTGELFF

clone size: -
V gene: TRBV28
J gene: TRBJ2-6
CDR3 length: 15
D gene: TRBD1
CDR3 DNA: TGTGCCAGCAGATTTACAGGGGCCGGGGCCAACGTCCTGACTTTC
CDR3 protein: CASRFTGAGANVLTF

clone size: -
V gene: TRBV27
J gene: TRBJ1-2
CDR3 length: 13
D gene: -
CDR3 DNA: TGTGCCAGCAGTTTAAACGGGAACTATGGCTACACCTTC
CDR3 protein: CASSLNGNYGYTF

clone size: once
V gene: TRBV7-3
J gene: TRBJ2-2
CDR3 length: 18
D gene: TRBD1
CDR3 DNA: TGTGCCAGCAGCTTAAGAACCCCCGGGACAGGGCATGCCGGGGAGCTGTTTTTT
CDR3 protein: CASSLRTPGTGHAGELFF

clone size: -
V gene: TRBV29-1
J gene: TRBJ1-1
CDR3 length: 13
D gene: -
CDR3 DNA: TGCAGCGTTGGGGGGCAGATGAACACTGAAGCTTTCTTT
CDR3 protein: CSVGGQMNTEAFF

clone size: -
V gene: TRBV7-9
J gene: TRBJ2-1
CDR3 length: 15
D gene: TRBD2
CDR3 DNA: TGTGCCAGCAGTTACAGGACTAGCGGACACAATGAGCAGTTCTTC
CDR3 protein: CASSYRTSGHNEQFF

clone size: -
V gene: TRBV6-2/TRBV6-3
J gene: TRBJ1-3
CDR3 length: 15
D gene: -
CDR3 DNA: TGTGCCAGCAGCGACCTGGGGTACTCTGGAAACACCATATATTTT
CDR3 protein: CASSDLGYSGNTIYF

clone size: -
V gene: TRBV7-6
J gene: TRBJ1-1
CDR3 length: 15
D gene: -
CDR3 DNA: TGTGCCAGCAGCTTGGGGCCTTCGGGGCCGACTGAAGCTTTCTTT
CDR3 protein: CASSLGPSGPTEAFF

clone size: -
V gene: TRBV3-1/TRBV3-2
J gene: TRBJ2-7
CDR3 length: 17
D gene: TRBD2
CDR3 DNA: TGTGCCAGCAGCCAAGATTGGGGTAGCGGGAGCACCTACGAGCAGTACTTC
CDR3 protein: CASSQDWGSGSTYEQYF

clone size: few
V gene: TRBV12-3/TRBV12-4
J gene: TRBJ1-2
CDR3 length: 13
D gene: -
CDR3 DNA: TGTGCCAGCAGTCCCGCGGGGAGGGGCGGCTACACCTTC
CDR3 protein: CASSPAGRGGYTF

clone size: -
V gene: TRBV6-2/TRBV6-3
J gene: TRBJ2-7
CDR3 length: 16
D gene: TRBD1
CDR3 DNA: TGTGCCAGCAGCGGCCTTGGGACAGGGGGATTGGGCGAGCAGTACTTC
CDR3 protein: CASSGLGTGGLGEQYF

clone size: -
V gene: TRBV2
J gene: TRBJ1-1
CDR3 length: 13
D gene: -
CDR3 DNA: TGTGCCAGCAGGATAGTTTGGGACACTGAAGCTTTCTTT
CDR3 protein: CASRIVWDTEAFF

clone size: -
V gene: TRBV7-2
J gene: TRBJ1-1
CDR3 length: 16
D gene: -
CDR3 DNA: TGTGCCAGCAGCATCTACTTGGGGGTGATGAACACTGAAGCTTTCTTT
CDR3 protein: CASSIYLGVMNTEAFF

clone size: few
V gene: TRBV10-2
J gene: TRBJ2-1
CDR3 length: 15
D gene: TRBD1
CDR3 DNA: TGCGCCAGCAGTGAAAACAGGGGTCCCTACAATGAGCAGTTCTTC
CDR3 protein: CASSENRGPYNEQFF

clone size: -
V gene: TRBV4-3
J gene: TRBJ2-7
CDR3 length: 14
D gene: -
CDR3 DNA: TGCGCCAGCAGCCAAGATGCGGGACCCTACGAGCAGTACTTC
CDR3 protein: CASSQDAGPYEQYF

clone size: -
V gene: TRBV3-1/TRBV3-2
J gene: TRBJ1-1
CDR3 length: 15
D gene: TRBD1
CDR3 DNA: TGTGCCAGCAGCCATGGCCTTAGGGGGCTCACTGAAGCTTTCTTT
CDR3 protein: CASSHGLRGLTEAFF

clone size: -
V gene: TRBV4-1
J gene: TRBJ1-3
CDR3 length: 16
D gene: -
CDR3 DNA: TGCGCCAGCAGCCAAGGTCCGGGGAGCTCTGGAAACACCATATATTTT
CDR3 protein: CASSQGPGSSGNTIYF

clone size: -
V gene: TRBV5-1
J gene: TRBJ2-7
CDR3 length: 15
D gene: -
CDR3 DNA: TGCGCCAGCAGCCCAGGATACGGGCGTGACTACGAGCAGTACTTC
CDR3 protein: CASSPGYGRDYEQYF

clone size: -
V gene: TRBV7-2
J gene: TRBJ1-2
CDR3 length: 14
D gene: TRBD1
CDR3 DNA: TGTGCCAGCAGCGCTACCGGGACAGTGGTGGGCTACACCTTC
CDR3 protein: CASSATGTVVGYTF

clone size: -
V gene: TRBV20-1
J gene: TRBJ2-3
CDR3 length: 11
D gene: -
CDR3 DNA: TGCAGTGCTAGAAGTGGAGATACGCAGTATTTT
CDR3 protein: CSARSGDTQYF

clone size: -
V gene: TRBV27
J gene: TRBJ2-7
CDR3 length: 14
D gene: -
CDR3 DNA: TGTGCCAGCAGTTTCGCGGGGAGCTCCTACGAGCAGTACTTC
CDR3 protein: CASSFAGSSYEQYF

clone size: once
V gene: TRBV28
J gene: TRBJ1-2
CDR3 length: 14
D gene: -
CDR3 DNA: TGTGCCAGCAGTTTAGTTGACCCGTTCTATGGCTACACCTTC
CDR3 protein: CASSLVDPFYGYTF

clone size: once
V gene: TRBV28
J gene: TRBJ1-1
CDR3 length: 14
D gene: -
CDR3 DNA: TGTGCCAGCAGTATTGGGCAGTCGAACACTGAAGCTTTCTTT
CDR3 protein: CASSIGQSNTEAFF

clone size: -
V gene: TRBV11-3
J gene: TRBJ2-5
CDR3 length: 14
D gene: -
CDR3 DNA: TGTGCCAGCAGCTTAGGTCCGGGTGCAGAGACCCAGTACTTC
CDR3 protein: CASSLGPGAETQYF

clone size: few
V gene: TRBV7-9
J gene: TRBJ1-2
CDR3 length: 16
D gene: TRBD1
CDR3 DNA: TGTGCCAGCAGCCCGTTAGGCCGGACAGGGGAATTGGGCTACACCTTC
CDR3 protein: CASSPLGRTGELGYTF

clone size: -
V gene: TRBV19
J gene: TRBJ2-2
CDR3 length: 14
D gene: -
CDR3 DNA: TGTGCCAGTAGTTTTTTCAGGGGCACCGGGGAGCTGTTTTTT
CDR3 protein: CASSFFRGTGELFF

clone size: -
V gene: TRBV30
J gene: TRBJ2-1
CDR3 length: 17
D gene: TRBD2
CDR3 DNA: TGTGCCTGGAGTGGGGGGCAGGGAAGACTAGCGGGAGTCTCCGTGGTCTTC
CDR3 protein: CAWSGGQGRLAGVSVVF

clone size: -
V gene: TRBV2
J gene: TRBJ1-1
CDR3 length: 14
D gene: TRBD1
CDR3 DNA: TGTGCCAGCAATGTGGACAGGGGGTATCTTAAAGCTTTCTTT
CDR3 protein: CASNVDRGYLKAFF

clone size: -
V gene: TRBV4-1
J gene: TRBJ2-1
CDR3 length: 17
D gene: -
CDR3 DNA: TGCGCCAGCAGTCACTACTTCAGGGAAGTCGGAAATACTGAGCAGTTCTTC
CDR3 protein: CASSHYFREVGNTEQFF

clone size: -
V gene: TRBV15
J gene: TRBJ1-5
CDR3 length: 15
D gene: -
CDR3 DNA: TGTGCCACCAGCAGAGACTTGCAACGCGGGGGACCCCAGCATTTT
CDR3 protein: CATSRDLQRGGPQHF

clone size: -
V gene: TRBV21-1
J gene: TRBJ2-7
CDR3 length: 15
D gene: -
CDR3 DNA: TGTGCCAGCAACAGGAAGTCAAAGTCGCCCTACGAGCAGTACTTC
CDR3 protein: CASNRKSKSPYEQYF

clone size: -
V gene: TRBV5-5
J gene: TRBJ1-2
CDR3 length: 13
D gene: -
CDR3 DNA: TGTGCCAGCAGCTTGGGTTTGGACTATGGCTACACCTTC
CDR3 protein: CASSLGLDYGYTF

clone size: -
V gene: TRBV7-6
J gene: TRBJ1-5
CDR3 length: 13
D gene: -
CDR3 DNA: TGTGCCAGCAGCCCCAGGGCCTGGCAGCCCCAGCATTTT
CDR3 protein: CASSPRAWQPQHF

clone size: -
V gene: TRBV18
J gene: TRBJ1-3
CDR3 length: 13
D gene: -
CDR3 DNA: TGTGCCAGCTCACCATCGGAGTCGAACACCATATATTTT
CDR3 protein: CASSPSESNTIYF

clone size: -
V gene: TRBV7-2
J gene: TRBJ2-1
CDR3 length: 14
D gene: -
CDR3 DNA: TGTGCCAGCAGCTTAGCGGGAGTTTGGAATGAGCAGTTCTTC
CDR3 protein: CASSLAGVWNEQFF

clone size: -
V gene: TRBV7-6
J gene: TRBJ2-3
CDR3 length: 16
D gene: -
CDR3 DNA: TGTGCCAGCAGCTTAGTCTGGGGCCTTGGCACAGATACGCAGTATTTT
CDR3 protein: CASSLVWGLGTDTQYF

clone size: -
V gene: TRBV27
J gene: TRBJ2-2
CDR3 length: 15
D gene: TRBD1
CDR3 DNA: TGTGCCAGCAGTCCCCGGGACAGGGTGATCGGGGAGCTGTTTTTT
CDR3 protein: CASSPRDRVIGELFF

clone size: -
V gene: TRBV27
J gene: TRBJ2-1
CDR3 length: 11
D gene: -
CDR3 DNA: TGTGCATCGAGAACGGGGGTTGAGCAGTTCTTC
CDR3 protein: CASRTGVEQFF

clone size: -
V gene: TRBV18
J gene: TRBJ1-2
CDR3 length: 13
D gene: -
CDR3 DNA: TGTGCCAGCTCCTCAGGGGCTAACTATGGCTACACCTTC
CDR3 protein: CASSSGANYGYTF

clone size: -
V gene: TRBV6-5
J gene: TRBJ2-7
CDR3 length: 12
D gene: -
CDR3 DNA: TGTGCCAGCAGCTCCACAGGCTACGAGCAGTACTTC
CDR3 protein: CASSSTGYEQYF

clone size: once
V gene: TRBV7-8
J gene: TRBJ1-5
CDR3 length: 15
D gene: TRBD1
CDR3 DNA: TGTGCCAGCAGCTTGGGACAGGGGGTGTATCAGCCCCAGCATTTT
CDR3 protein: CASSLGQGVYQPQHF

clone size: once
V gene: TRBV24-1
J gene: TRBJ2-1
CDR3 length: 13
D gene: -
CDR3 DNA: TGTGCCACCAGTGACCAACCCAACCATGAGCAGTTCTTC
CDR3 protein: CATSDQPNHEQFF

clone size: once
V gene: TRBV30
J gene: TRBJ2-1
CDR3 length: 15
D gene: -
CDR3 DNA: TGTGCCTGGAGTCTAAGCGGGTTAAACTACAATGAGCAGTTCTTC
CDR3 protein: CAWSLSGLNYNEQFF